The clone carrying this TCR beta chain appeared many times. Its antigen is still unknown. The data were taken from a study of early T cells in non-severe SARS-CoV-2 infection. Across the whole study: RNA in bulk from unsorted whole blood was sequenced, and chains were unpaired. Study-level results: A preference for anti-spike CD8 responses marked VDJdb matching, which missed private and CD4 specificities.

This CDR3 contains 13 residues. V lost 4 bases, J lost 3 bases, and 9 bases lay in between. Germline loops: CDR1 MNHNY, CDR2 SVGAGI (reference sequence). Unique molecular identifiers were attached to individual cDNA molecules. Using its own MiXCR run on the 5' RACE reads, TCRdb lists one record per CDR3 protein. The sample holds 80,000 to 95,000 distinct CDR3 sequences, 12% to 15% seen once. V usage is TRBV6-6 and J usage is TRBJ1-1, with D maybe TRBD1 (5 bases). This receptor was identified in an adult who was a healthcare worker with PCR-confirmed SARS-CoV-2 infection or an uninfected control (not recorded which). Sequenced: whole blood. This CDR3 is CASSWDPDTEAFF. CDR3 nucleotide sequence: TGTGCCAGCAGTTGGGACCCTGACACTGAAGCTTTCTTT.